This TCR beta chain was recovered during a study of cytomegalovirus exposure and HLA in healthy donors. Germline-derived CDR1 and CDR2 are MDHEN and SYDVKM. The CDR3 is made up of 16 amino acids. Trimming cost V 0 bases and J 0 bases; bases outside gene matches: 2. PCR primers comprised 60 Vbeta and 13 Jbeta primers. In the authors' methods: A later analysis counted roughly 74 million unique TCR beta chains, around 11 million shared. Here immunoSEQ multiplex PCR was the method, and the copy in TCRdb shows in-frame clones only, minus some. V and J calls plus clone size are reproduced from that table; the DNA served to infer D and trimming. The data contain 160,000 or so clones, under 85% of them singletons. Worth noting for this clone: Antigen: not known.

Findings of the study overall: Sequencing had likely introduced a cluster of highly shared sequence variants as an artifact. When presence/absence was analysed, sequencing depth was taken to be roughly uniform across donors. An ancestry cluster, one associated with Asian ancestry, reportedly showed fewer N-insertions than the approximately 670-donor mean in a later analysis.

The chain couples TRBV28 to TRBJ1-1, with 9 bases identical to TRBD1. The sequence came from a woman younger than 45 in good health and CMV-seronegative. Sequencing was done on a sample of PBMCs. The CDR3, as DNA: TGTGCCAGCAGTTTATGGGGACAGGGTTTGAACACTGAAGCTTTCTTT. Its protein product is CASSLWGQGLNTEAFF.